This T cell receptor (beta chain) was sequenced for a study of blood T cell repertoires in COVID-19. Whole-study context: The analysed material was cDNA or gDNA that came from T cells, B-cell-depleted T cells, or PBMCs.

The V and J ends lost 7 bases and 3 bases respectively, with 13 bases between them. Germline loops: CDR1 SGHRS, CDR2 YFSETQ. The CDR3 consists of 13 residues. TCRdb's copy holds only in-frame clones and misses some; the assay was immunoSEQ multiplex PCR. This sample carries 150,000 to 200,000 clones, about 90% of them seen once, and the ten largest clones take roughly 9.7%. The receptor was derived from an older woman with COVID-19, enrolled during active disease. V is TRBV5-1 and J is TRBJ1-1; D remains ambiguous. The specimen was peripheral blood. For the CDR3, the DNA is TGCGCCAGCGCCCGTGCGGGGTACACTGAAGCTTTCTTT. The encoded protein is CASARAGYTEAFF.